This T cell receptor (beta chain) was identified in a study of cytomegalovirus exposure and HLA in healthy donors. Per germline, CDR1 SGHTA and CDR2 FQGNSA. The CDR3 is 13 amino acids. Trimming took 1 base from V and 5 from J, leaving 6 bases between them. The study ran its PCR with 60 Vbeta and 13 Jbeta primers. Using immunoSEQ multiplex PCR, the repertoire was profiled, and TCRdb retains in-frame clones only, with some absent. Altogether fewer than 200,000 clones are present, over 80% being singletons, with the ten largest covering more than 1.5%. This TCR was recovered from a man between 45 and 60 years old in good health and CMV-seronegative. The chain is built from TRBV7-2 and TRBJ1-5; D is unresolved. Sequenced material: PBMCs. CDR3 loop: CASSLEPDQPQHF. The CDR3 DNA is TGTGCCAGCAGCTTAGAGCCCGATCAGCCCCAGCATTTT.